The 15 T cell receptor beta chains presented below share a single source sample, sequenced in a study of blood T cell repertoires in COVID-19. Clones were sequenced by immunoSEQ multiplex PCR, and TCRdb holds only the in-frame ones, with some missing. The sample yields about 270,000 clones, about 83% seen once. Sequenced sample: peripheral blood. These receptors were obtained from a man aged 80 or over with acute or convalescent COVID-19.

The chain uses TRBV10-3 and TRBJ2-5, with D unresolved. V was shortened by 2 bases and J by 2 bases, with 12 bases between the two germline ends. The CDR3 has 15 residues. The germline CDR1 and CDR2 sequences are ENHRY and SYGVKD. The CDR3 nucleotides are TGTGCCATCAGTGAGCCGTTCCCGGTTCAAGAGACCCAGTACTTC. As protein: CAISEPFPVQETQYF.

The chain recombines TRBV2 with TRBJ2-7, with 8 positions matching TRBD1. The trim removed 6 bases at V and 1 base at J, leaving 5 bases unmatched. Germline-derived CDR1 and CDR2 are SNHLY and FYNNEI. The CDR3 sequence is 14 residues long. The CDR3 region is CASRTGQASYEQYF. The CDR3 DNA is TGTGCCAGCAGAACGGGACAGGCGTCCTACGAGCAGTACTTC.

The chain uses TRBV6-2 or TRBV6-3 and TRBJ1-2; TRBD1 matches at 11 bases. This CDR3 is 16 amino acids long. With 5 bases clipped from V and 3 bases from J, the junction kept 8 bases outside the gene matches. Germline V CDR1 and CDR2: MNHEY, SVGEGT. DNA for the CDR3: TGTGCCAGCAGTCGCGACCGGGACAGGGGGTACTATGGCTACACCTTC. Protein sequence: CASSRDRDRGYYGYTF.

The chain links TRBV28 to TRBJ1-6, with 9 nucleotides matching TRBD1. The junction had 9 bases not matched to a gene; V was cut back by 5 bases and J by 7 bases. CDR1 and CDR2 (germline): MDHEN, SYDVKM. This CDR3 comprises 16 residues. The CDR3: CASSTPWTGDNSPLHF. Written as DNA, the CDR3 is TGTGCCAGCAGTACACCCTGGACAGGGGACAATTCACCCCTCCACTTT.

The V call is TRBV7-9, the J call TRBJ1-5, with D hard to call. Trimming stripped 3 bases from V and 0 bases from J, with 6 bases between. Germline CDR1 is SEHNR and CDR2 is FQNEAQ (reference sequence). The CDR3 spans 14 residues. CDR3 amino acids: CASSLASSNQPQHF. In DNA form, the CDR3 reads TGTGCCAGCAGCTTGGCCTCTAGCAATCAGCCCCAGCATTTT.

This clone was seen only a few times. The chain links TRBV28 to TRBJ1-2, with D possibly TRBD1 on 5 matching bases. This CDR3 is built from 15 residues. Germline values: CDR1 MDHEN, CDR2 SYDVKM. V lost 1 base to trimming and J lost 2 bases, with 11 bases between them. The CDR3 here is CASSLFGGWNYGYTF. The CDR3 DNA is TGTGCCAGCAGTTTATTCGGGGGTTGGAACTATGGCTACACCTTC.

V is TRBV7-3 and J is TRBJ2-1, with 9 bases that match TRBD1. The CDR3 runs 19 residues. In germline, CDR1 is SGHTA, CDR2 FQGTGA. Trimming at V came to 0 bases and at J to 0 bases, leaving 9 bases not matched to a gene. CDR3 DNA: TGTGCCAGCAGCTTAACTTACATGGGACAGGGAAGCTCCTACAATGAGCAGTTCTTC. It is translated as CASSLTYMGQGSSYNEQFF.

CDR3 bases: TGTGCCAGCAGCCAAGGGTTTCAGGATTTAAACTATGGCTACACCTTC. Its translation is CASSQGFQDLNYGYTF. The chain uses TRBV3-1 (or the pseudogene TRBV3-2) and TRBJ1-2; D is ambiguous. Germline-derived CDR1 and CDR2 are LGHDT and YNNKEL (reference sequence). Trimming removed 1 base at V and 2 bases at J, with 14 bases between. This CDR3 comprises 16 residues.

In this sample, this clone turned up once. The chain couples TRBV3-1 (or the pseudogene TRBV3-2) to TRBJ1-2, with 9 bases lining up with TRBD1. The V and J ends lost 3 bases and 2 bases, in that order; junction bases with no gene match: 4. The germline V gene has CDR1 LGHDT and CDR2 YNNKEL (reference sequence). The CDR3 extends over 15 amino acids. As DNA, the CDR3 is TGTGCCAGCAGCCACCTCGGGACAGGGAACTATGGCTACACCTTC. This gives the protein CASSHLGTGNYGYTF.

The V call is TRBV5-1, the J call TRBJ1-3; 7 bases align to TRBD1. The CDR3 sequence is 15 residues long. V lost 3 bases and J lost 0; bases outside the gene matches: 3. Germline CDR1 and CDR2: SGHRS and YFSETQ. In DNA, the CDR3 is TGCGCCAGCAGCTCGGGACAGCTCTCTGGAAACACCATATATTTT. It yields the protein CASSSGQLSGNTIYF. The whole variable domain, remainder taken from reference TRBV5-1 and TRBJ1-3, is KAGVTQTPRYLIKTRGQQVTLSCSPISGHRSVSWYQQTPGQGLQFLFEYFSETQRNKGNFPGRFSGRQFSNSRSEMNVSTLELGDSALYLCASSSGQLSGNTIYFGEGSWLTVV.

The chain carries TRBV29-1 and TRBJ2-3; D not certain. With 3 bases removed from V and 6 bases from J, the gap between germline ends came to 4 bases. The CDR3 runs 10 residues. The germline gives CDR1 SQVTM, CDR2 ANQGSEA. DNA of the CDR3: TGCAGCGTTGATGCGGATACGCAGTATTTT. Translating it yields CSVDADTQYF.

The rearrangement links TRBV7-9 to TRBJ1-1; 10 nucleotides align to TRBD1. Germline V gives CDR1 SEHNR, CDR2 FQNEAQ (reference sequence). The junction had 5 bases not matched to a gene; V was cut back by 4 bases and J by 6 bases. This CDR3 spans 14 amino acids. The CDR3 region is CASSSDRGLAEAFF. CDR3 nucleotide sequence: TGTGCCAGCAGCTCGGACAGGGGGTTGGCTGAAGCTTTCTTT.

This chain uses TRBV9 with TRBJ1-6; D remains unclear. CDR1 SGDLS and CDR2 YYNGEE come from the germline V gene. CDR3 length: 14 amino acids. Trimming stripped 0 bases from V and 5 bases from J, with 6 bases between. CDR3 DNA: TGTGCCAGCAGCGTAGGCTCAGATAATTCACCCCTCCACTTT. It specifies CASSVGSDNSPLHF.

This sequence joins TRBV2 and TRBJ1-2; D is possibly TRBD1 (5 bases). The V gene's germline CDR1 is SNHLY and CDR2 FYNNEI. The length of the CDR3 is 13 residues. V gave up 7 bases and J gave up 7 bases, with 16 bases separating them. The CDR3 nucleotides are TGTGCCAGCAAAGAGACAGTACTTTTTGGCTACACCTTC. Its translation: CASKETVLFGYTF.

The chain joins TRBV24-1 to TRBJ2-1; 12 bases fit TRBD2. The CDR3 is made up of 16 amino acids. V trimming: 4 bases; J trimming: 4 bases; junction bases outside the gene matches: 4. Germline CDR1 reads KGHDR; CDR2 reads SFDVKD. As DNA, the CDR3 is TGTGCCACCAGTGACCCGACTAGCGGGAGATACAATGAGCAGTTCTTC. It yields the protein CATSDPTSGRYNEQFF.